The entry below describes one T cell receptor (beta chain). This sample was included in a study of OX40 agonist ivuxolimab in advanced cancers. V lost 11 bases and J 8 bases, leaving 19 bases between the germline ends. The CDR3 has 13 amino acids. From germline, CDR1 is MNHEY and CDR2 SMNVEV (reference sequence). Measured with immunoSEQ multiplex PCR; TCRdb has only the in-frame clones, and not every one. The table has more than 95,000 clones, approximately 95% seen once. The source was CD4+ or CD8+ T cells sorted from blood, collected in a trial of the OX40 agonist ivuxolimab. The rearrangement uses TRBV27 and TRBJ2-1; D not resolved. This TCR came from an adult with an advanced solid tumor such as melanoma, head and neck, liver or kidney cancer. The CDR3 DNA sequence: TGTGCCGGTAGCCGGACGTGGTTGGATGAGCAGTTCTTC. Its translation is CAGSRTWLDEQFF.